The following is a T cell receptor (beta chain) sequence with its context. Its matching antigen is unknown. Libraries were prepared by immunoSEQ multiplex PCR; TCRdb keeps only in-frame clonotypes and omits some of them. This repertoire shows approximately 480,000 clones, roughly nine tenths found once; its top ten account for roughly 12%. Trimming pared 4 bases from V and 0 bases from J, leaving 15 bases between. This CDR3 has 16 amino acids. Germline V gene lookup returns CDR1 SGHAT and CDR2 FQNNGV. Documented treatment: around 19 received Ad26.COV2.S at low or high dose, single or two shots; several received placebo; per-sample allocation not given. The samples were gathered on day 63 after the first injection of vaccine or placebo. An adult of 18-55 years in Boston served as donor. An Ad26 vector carrying the Wuhan-strain SARS-CoV-2 spike served as the vaccine. These data are taken from a study of Ad26.COV2.S vaccination and SARS-CoV-2 variants. The wider study: Ad26.COV2.S given intramuscularly, once or twice 56 days apart. Findings and caveats of the study: Individuals receiving vaccine had higher spike-specific TCR breadth than placebo recipients did.

The specimen comprised peripheral blood, sampled in a trial of Ad26.COV2.S vaccine versus placebo. This sequence joins TRBV11-2 and TRBJ1-1; D unresolved. The TCR sequence derives from a person between 18 and 65 years old who received the Ad26.COV2.S COVID-19 vaccine or a placebo. CDR3 region: CASSSLGVSMNTEAFF. The CDR3 nucleotides are TGTGCCAGCAGCTCTCTAGGCGTATCCATGAACACTGAAGCTTTCTTT.